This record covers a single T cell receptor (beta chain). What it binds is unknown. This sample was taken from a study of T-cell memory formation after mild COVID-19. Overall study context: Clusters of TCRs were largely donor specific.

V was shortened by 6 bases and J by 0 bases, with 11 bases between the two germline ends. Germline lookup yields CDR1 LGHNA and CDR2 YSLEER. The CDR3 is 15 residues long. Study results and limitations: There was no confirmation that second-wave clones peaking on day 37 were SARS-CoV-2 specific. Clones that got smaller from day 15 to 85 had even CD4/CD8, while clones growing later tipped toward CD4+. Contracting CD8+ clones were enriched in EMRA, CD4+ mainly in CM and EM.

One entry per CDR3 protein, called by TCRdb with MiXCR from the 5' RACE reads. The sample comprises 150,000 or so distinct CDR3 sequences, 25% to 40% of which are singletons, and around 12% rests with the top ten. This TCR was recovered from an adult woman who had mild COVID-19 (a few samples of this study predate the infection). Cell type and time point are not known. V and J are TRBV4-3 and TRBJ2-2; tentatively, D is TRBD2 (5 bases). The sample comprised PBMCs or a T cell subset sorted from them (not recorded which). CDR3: CASRVEEANTGELFF. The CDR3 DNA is TGCGCCAGCAGAGTTGAGGAGGCGAACACCGGGGAGCTGTTTTTT.